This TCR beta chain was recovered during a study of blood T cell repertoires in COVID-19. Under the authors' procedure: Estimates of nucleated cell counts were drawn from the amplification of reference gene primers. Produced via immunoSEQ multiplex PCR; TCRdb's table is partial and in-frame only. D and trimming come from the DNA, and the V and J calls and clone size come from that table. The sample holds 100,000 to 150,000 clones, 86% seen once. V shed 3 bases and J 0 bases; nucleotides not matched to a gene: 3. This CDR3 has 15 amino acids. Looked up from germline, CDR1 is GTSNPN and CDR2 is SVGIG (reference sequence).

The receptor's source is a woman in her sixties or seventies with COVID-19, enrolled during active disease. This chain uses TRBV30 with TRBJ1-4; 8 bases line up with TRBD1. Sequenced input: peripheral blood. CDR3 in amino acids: CAWRDRGATNEKLFF. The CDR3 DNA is TGTGCCTGGAGAGACAGGGGAGCAACTAATGAAAAACTGTTTTTT.